What follows is one T cell receptor beta chain and its context. Its target is unknown. The sample belongs to a study of Ad26.COV2.S vaccination and SARS-CoV-2 variants. About the research overall: The vaccine Ad26.COV2.S was put into the muscle once, or twice with 56 days between.

Sequenced by immunoSEQ multiplex PCR; TCRdb stores in-frame clones only, minus some. The repertoire holds approximately 400,000 clones, with 83% as singletons. Study results and caveats: Spike-specific TCR breadth was greater in vaccine than placebo recipients.

Specified treatment: 19 received Ad26.COV2.S at low or high dose, single or two shots; several received placebo; per-sample allocation not given. It was on day 63 after the first vaccine or placebo injection that samples were taken. Vaccination used an Ad26 vector expressing Wuhan-strain SARS-CoV-2 spike. The germline gives CDR1 SEHNR, CDR2 FQNEAQ (reference sequence). This CDR3 has 15 amino acids. The V and J ends lost 2 bases and 6 bases, in that order; junction bases with no gene match: 9. This TCR derives from a person aged 18-60 years who received the Ad26.COV2.S COVID-19 vaccine or a placebo. V gene TRBV7-9 combines with J gene TRBJ2-7, with 8 bases that match TRBD2. The sequencing here drew on peripheral blood, taken in a trial of Ad26.COV2.S vaccine versus placebo. The CDR3 coding sequence is TGTGCCAGCAGCTTACGAAAGCGGGAGCGGGGCGAGCAGTACTTC. Residues: CASSLRKRERGEQYF.